This T cell receptor (beta chain) emerged from a study of identifying expanded T cells in peripheral blood. Study-level results: Over approximately two and four weeks, about 15 and 18 clones changed, versus around 1.2 between replicates.

Concerning this clone: Its target is unknown.

Generated by immunoSEQ multiplex PCR, the TCRdb table keeps only in-frame clones and is missing some. This table holds about 58,000 clones, about four fifths found once. The J segment lost 6 bases and the V segment lost 8 bases, leaving 7 bases of the junction unmatched. The CDR3 has 14 amino acids. The germline gives CDR1 SGHAT, CDR2 FQNNGV. The chain carries TRBV11-2 and TRBJ2-1, with 10 bases that match TRBD1. The sequencing sample was made of blood. The TCR sequence derives from a person aged 18 to 75 in good health. The CDR3 loop reads CASARDRGRNEQFF. The CDR3 DNA reads as TGTGCCAGCGCCCGGGACAGGGGCCGCAATGAGCAGTTCTTC.